Ten or more counts support the clone carrying this TCR beta chain. Antigen: not known. The data stem from a study of T cell repertoires in cytomegalovirus infection. The wider study: Selection of CMV epitopes for the study included recently identified HLA-C-restricted and well-studied HLA-B-restricted ones. Public TCR beta signatures were indicative of both CMV infection and a matching HLA type. Overall study results and limits: It was HLA-C-restricted CMV-specific TCR beta clonotypes that dominated the response ex vivo.

Trimming pared 5 bases from V and 5 bases from J, leaving 12 bases between. This CDR3 is 13 amino acids long. MiXCR, run by TCRdb on the reads, gives a single entry per CDR3 protein. The sample contains roughly 920,000 distinct CDR3 sequences, around 29% of which appear only once. V is TRBV12-3 or TRBV12-4 and J is TRBJ2-5, with D unresolved. This sample comprised cultured CD8+ T cells from PBMCs, obtained from culture after CMV antigen stimulation. The source of this sequence is a human donor in good health (CMV status not recorded). Some clones in this sample may be carry-over from other donors' samples. The CDR3 loop reads CASSLLAFETQYF. CDR3 nucleotide sequence: TGTGCCAGCAGTCTATTGGCTTTTGAGACCCAGTACTTC.